The 14 T cell receptor beta chains below come from one sample, sequenced in a study of shared clonotypes between healthy human individuals. Sequencing used immunoSEQ multiplex PCR; TCRdb keeps in-frame clones, though not all of them. The sample lists approximately 500,000 clones, 96% seen once, with about 0.064% in the top ten. Sequenced material: naive CD4+ T cells sorted from blood. Subset here: CD45RA+ positively selected. The receptor set was obtained from a woman aged 25 to 39 in good health.

The genes are TRBV5-4 and TRBJ1-2; no clear D gene. There are 13 residues in the CDR3. Looked up from germline, CDR1 is SGHNT and CDR2 is YYREEE (reference sequence). The V end lost 2 bases, the J end lost 5 bases, and 10 bases lay between the germline ends. For the CDR3, the DNA is TGTGCCAGCAGCTTAAAAAATGATTATGGCTACACCTTC. Its protein is CASSLKNDYGYTF.

The J gene is TRBJ2-1, the V gene TRBV2; D gene uncertain. Germline V CDR1 and CDR2: SNHLY, FYNNEI. V lost 10 bases to trimming and J lost 5 bases, with 12 bases between them. The length of the CDR3 is 12 residues. The CDR3 DNA follows: TGTGCCACCAGGAGTACGAACAATGAGCAGTTCTTC. Amino acids: CATRSTNNEQFF.

This clone has only one observation. The chain combines TRBV13 with TRBJ2-7; a weak D match, TRBD1 (5 bases). The CDR3 covers 13 residues. V dropped 4 bases and J dropped 8 bases, with 15 bases sitting between them. Germline V gene lookup returns CDR1 PRHDT and CDR2 FYEKMQ (reference sequence). The CDR3 region has the DNA TGTGCCAGCAGCTCATCCCGACAGTTTCAGCAGTACTTC. Translated, it gives CASSSSRQFQQYF.

The chain employs TRBV10-2 and TRBJ2-7; D is ambiguous. Trimming shortened V by 3 bases and J by 0 bases, and 12 bases separated the two germline ends. The germline CDR1 and CDR2 sequences are WSHSY and SAAADI. The CDR3 is 15 amino acids. The CDR3 reads CASSDGYGSSYEQYF. The CDR3 DNA sequence: TGCGCCAGCAGTGACGGGTATGGAAGCTCCTACGAGCAGTACTTC.

V usage is TRBV19 and J usage is TRBJ2-2, with D possibly being TRBD1 (5 bases). The germline CDR1 and CDR2 sequences are LNHDA and SQIVND (reference sequence). This CDR3 contains 13 residues. The germline V and J ends were trimmed by 4 bases and 6 bases, with 9 bases remaining between them. The CDR3 region has the DNA TGTGCCAGTAGTAGACAGCGCGCCGGGGAGCTGTTTTTT. Protein product: CASSRQRAGELFF.

CDR3 nucleotides: TGCGCCAGCAGCTTGGATACAACTAATGAAAAACTGTTTTTT. It specifies CASSLDTTNEKLFF. The chain carries TRBV5-1 and TRBJ1-4; no definite D call. Trimming cost V 0 bases and J 0 bases, with 3 bases left between them. This CDR3 has 14 amino acids. The germline gives CDR1 SGHRS, CDR2 YFSETQ.

V gene TRBV19 combines with J gene TRBJ1-1; D not resolved. Germline V gives CDR1 LNHDA, CDR2 SQIVND (reference sequence). The CDR3 is 12 residues long. Trimming stripped 8 bases from V and 7 bases from J, with 14 bases between. The CDR3 protein is CASRRSGDEAFF. The DNA for the CDR3 is TGTGCCAGTCGGCGGTCAGGAGATGAAGCTTTCTTT. Together with reference TRBV19 and TRBJ1-1, the CDR3 gives the full variable domain: DGGITQSPKYLFRKEGQNVTLSCEQNLNHDAMYWYRQDPGQGLRLIYYSQIVNDFQKGDIAEGYSVSREKKESFPLTVTSAQKNPTAFYLCASRRSGDEAFFGQGTRLTVV.

The chain recombines TRBV18 with TRBJ1-4, with 9 bases that match TRBD1. CDR3 length: 14 residues. Trimming took 6 bases from V and 5 from J; bases not matched to a gene: 4. In germline, CDR1 is KGHSH, CDR2 LQKENI. In DNA, the CDR3 is TGTGCCAGCTCGTCGACAGGGGGAAATGAAAAACTGTTTTTT. Amino acid sequence: CASSSTGGNEKLFF.

The rearrangement links TRBV7-2 to TRBJ1-2; D unclear. CDR1 is SGHTA, CDR2 FQGNSA, per germline. The V end was cut by 1 base, the J end by 7 bases, with 4 bases between. This CDR3 has 11 amino acids. CDR3 amino acids: CASSLVGGYTF. CDR3 coding DNA: TGTGCCAGCAGCTTAGTCGGTGGCTACACCTTC.

This chain uses TRBV25-1 with TRBJ2-2; TRBD1 aligns across 12 bases. Germline-derived CDR1 and CDR2 are MGHDK and SYGVNS. CDR3 length: 16 residues. Trimming took 3 bases from V and 6 from J; bases not matched to a gene: 5. Written as DNA, the CDR3 is TGTGCCAGCAGTGACCCGGGACAGGGGGCGTCCGGGGAGCTGTTTTTT. Amino acids: CASSDPGQGASGELFF.

This clone is a singleton in its sample. V usage is TRBV6-6 and J usage is TRBJ1-5; D unclear. The CDR3 contains 14 residues. Germline V lookup: CDR1 MNHNY, CDR2 SVGAGI (reference sequence). V was cut by 5 bases and J by 0 bases, with 8 bases left in between. The CDR3 region is CASSDNFSNQPQHF. CDR3 nucleotides: TGTGCCAGCAGTGACAATTTTAGCAATCAGCCCCAGCATTTT.

The chain combines TRBV10-3 with TRBJ2-2, with a tentative D call TRBD2 (5 bases). Per germline, CDR1 ENHRY and CDR2 SYGVKD. V was clipped by 7 bases and J by 2 bases, with 14 bases between them. The CDR3 covers 15 residues. The CDR3 DNA is TGTGCCATCATGATTAGCGCTACAAACACCGGGGAGCTGTTTTTT. It specifies CAIMISATNTGELFF.

J is TRBJ1-1 and V is TRBV5-1; D call uncertain. CDR3 length equals 14 residues. Looked up from germline, CDR1 is SGHRS and CDR2 is YFSETQ. Trimming pared 0 bases from V and 0 bases from J, leaving 6 bases between. The DNA for the CDR3 is TGCGCCAGCAGCTTGGTGACGGTGAACACTGAAGCTTTCTTT. Amino acid sequence: CASSLVTVNTEAFF.

This chain links TRBV7-6 with TRBJ2-1; D is uncertain. Germline V gene sequence: CDR1 SGHVS, CDR2 FNYEAQ. CDR3 length: 16 residues. Trimming removed 1 base from V and 0 bases from J, with 10 bases in between. CDR3 sequence reads: CASSLEAPSSYNEQFF. As DNA, the CDR3 is TGTGCCAGCAGCTTAGAGGCGCCAAGCTCCTACAATGAGCAGTTCTTC.